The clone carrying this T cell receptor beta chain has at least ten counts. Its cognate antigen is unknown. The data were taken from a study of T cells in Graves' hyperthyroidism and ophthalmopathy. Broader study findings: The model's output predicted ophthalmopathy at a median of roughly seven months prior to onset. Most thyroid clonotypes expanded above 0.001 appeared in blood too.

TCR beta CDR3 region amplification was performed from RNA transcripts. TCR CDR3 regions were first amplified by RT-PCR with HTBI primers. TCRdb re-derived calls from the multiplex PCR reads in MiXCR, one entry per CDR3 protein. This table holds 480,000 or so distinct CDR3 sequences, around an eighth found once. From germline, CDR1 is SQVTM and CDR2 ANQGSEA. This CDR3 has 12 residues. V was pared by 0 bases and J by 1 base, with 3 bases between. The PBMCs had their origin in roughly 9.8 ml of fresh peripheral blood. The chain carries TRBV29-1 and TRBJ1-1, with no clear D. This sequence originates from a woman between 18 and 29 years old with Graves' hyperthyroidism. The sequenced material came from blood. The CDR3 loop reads CSVEDRNTEAFF. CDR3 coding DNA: TGCAGCGTTGAAGATCGGAACACTGAAGCTTTCTTT.